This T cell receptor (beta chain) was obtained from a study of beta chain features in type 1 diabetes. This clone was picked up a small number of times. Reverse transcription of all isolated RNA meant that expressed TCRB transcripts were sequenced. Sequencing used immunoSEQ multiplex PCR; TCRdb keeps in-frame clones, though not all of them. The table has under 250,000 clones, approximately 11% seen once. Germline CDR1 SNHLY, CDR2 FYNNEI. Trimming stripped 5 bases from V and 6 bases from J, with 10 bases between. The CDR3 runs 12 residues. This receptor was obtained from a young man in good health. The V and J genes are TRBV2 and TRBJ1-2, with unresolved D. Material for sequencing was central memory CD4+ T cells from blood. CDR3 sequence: CASSNPWDGYTF. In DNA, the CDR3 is TGTGCCAGCAGTAATCCCTGGGATGGCTACACCTTC.